This T cell receptor beta chain was profiled in a study of PD-1 blockade in classical Hodgkin lymphoma. Overall study context: It was nivolumab at 3 mg/kg, given intravenously every 2 weeks, that patients received.

Germline-derived CDR1 and CDR2 are SGDLS and YYNGEE. The CDR3 extends over 15 amino acids. Between the trimmed V and J ends, which lost 4 bases and 4 bases, there was a span of 14 bases. Study-wide results and limits: Unlike CD8+ TCR diversity, which did not rise significantly by C4D1, CD4+ TCR diversity did.

The repertoire was sequenced with immunoSEQ multiplex PCR; TCRdb's copy has only in-frame clones and lacks some. The sample holds tens of thousands of clones; roughly 90% are singletons and the top ten take about 9.8%. In every patient, relapse followed autologous stem cell transplantation, while exposure to brentuximab vedotin differed. As for this clone: Its target is not known.

Sequenced here: peripheral blood mononuclear cells (PBMCs), sampled at baseline. The chain employs TRBV9 and TRBJ1-4, with a weak D call TRBD1 (6 bases). This TCR came from a human donor with classical Hodgkin lymphoma. The DNA of the CDR3 is TGTGCCAGCAGCACTTTCAGGGGAAGTAATGAAAAACTGTTTTTT. Protein: CASSTFRGSNEKLFF.